This T cell receptor beta chain was found in a study of blood T cell repertoires in COVID-19. Study summary: COVID-19 samples from acute and convalescent phases originated in the United States, Italy and Spain. From T cells, B-cell-depleted T cells, or PBMCs came the material, which was cDNA or gDNA.

In the original analysis: Amplification of reference gene primers provided the estimated nucleated cell counts. The table came from immunoSEQ multiplex PCR; TCRdb's copy has only in-frame clones and leaves some out. Clone size and the V and J calls come from that table; the DNA yielded D and trimming. The sample holds 150,000 to 200,000 clones; 83% are singletons and the top ten take approximately 1.5%. The germline V and J ends were trimmed by 1 base and 9 bases, with 16 bases remaining between them. This CDR3 comprises 15 residues. CDR1 and CDR2 from the germline V gene are SGHVS and FNYEAQ. The material sequenced was peripheral blood. The chain employs TRBV7-6 and TRBJ2-1; weak D call: TRBD2 (7 bases). This TCR derives from a human donor in a cohort sampled during active COVID-19. The CDR3 DNA reads TGTGCCAGCAGCTTAGGCGGGGGCCCCTCTGGTGAGCAGTTCTTC. Translated, it gives CASSLGGGPSGEQFF.